This TCR beta chain originates from a study of human T cells and chemical hapten exposure. TCRdb called the RACE reads again in MiXCR, with one record for every CDR3 protein. The repertoire holds some 80,000 distinct CDR3 sequences, with around 9.6% as singletons. Germline V gene data show CDR1 as SGHAT and CDR2 as FQDESV (reference sequence). Trimming took 2 bases from V and 2 from J, leaving 11 bases between them. The CDR3 spans 15 residues. Time point: patch test 2, 6 weeks after DPC sensitization. Treatment of the sample: therapeutic diphenylcyclopropenone sensitization with weekly scalp DPC. The chain uses TRBV11-1 and TRBJ2-3, with D possibly being TRBD2 (6 bases). This clonotype originated in a woman aged 25 to 45 with alopecia areata. Some clones in this sample may be carry-over from other donors' samples. The sequencing used whole blood, collected in connection with sensitization to the hapten diphenylcyclopropenone (DPC). For the CDR3, the DNA is TGTGCCAGCAGCTTACAGGCGGGGAACACAGATACGCAGTATTTT. Protein: CASSLQAGNTDTQYF. Drawing the rest from reference TRBV11-1 and TRBJ2-3, the complete variable domain is EAEVAQSPRYKITEKSQAVAFWCDPISGHATLYWYRQILGQGPELLVQFQDESVVDDSQLPKDRFSAERLKGVDSTLKIQPAELGDSAMYLCASSLQAGNTDTQYFGPGTRLTVL.